This T cell receptor (beta chain) was profiled in a study of T cell clusters in autoimmune cytopenias. This clonotype is labeled large based on frequency. The CDR3 runs to 14 residues. TRB rearrangements were amplified by touch-down multiplex PCR with mixed TRB-A/B primers. TCRdb reprocessed the multiplex PCR reads; each CDR3 protein has one entry and no DNA is given. The table lists about 570 distinct CDR3 sequences. TRB amplification used approximately 270 ng of peripheral blood genomic DNA. The same sample was also studied in work on T cell repertoires in aging, cancer and after chemotherapy.

This TCR derives from a human donor with chronic lymphocytic leukemia. V is TRBV12-3 or TRBV12-4 and J is TRBJ2-1; TCRdb names TRBD1, which stays unverified in the absence of DNA. Sequencing was done on a sample of peripheral blood. This chain's CDR3 is CASTAGTAYNEQFF.